This T cell receptor beta chain appears in the sequencing data of a study of blood T cell repertoires in COVID-19 (dated by TCRdb to about 2020). Looking at the study overall: Samples from collaborators originated in the United States, Italy and Spain and spanned both the acute and convalescent phases of COVID-19. The prospective study material was composed of cDNA or gDNA derived from T cells, B-cell-depleted T cells, or PBMCs. Subjects who had been exposed to COVID-19, were actively infected with it, or had recovered from it provided the deeply sampled blood TCRbeta repertoires that made up the dataset. A freely available public database, intended as a resource for researchers studying the immune response to SARS-CoV-2, is where the repertoires were released. Samples came from the ongoing ImmuneRACE study (first 160 participants) plus 1,254 subjects from 6 global collaborators. Sample metadata almost always included a de-identified subject ID, COVID-19 status, age in years and sex. Where available, HLA class I and class II types were taken from metadata supplied by the sample provider and were not determined by assay-based typing. The full study reports these points: Clinical and demographic metadata were provided uncurated, with the amount varying by source and participant.

Whole blood was collected in K2EDTA tubes by collaborating institutions according to the institutions' own protocols. For TCRbeta analysis, collaborator samples were shipped as frozen whole blood, as isolated PBMCs, or as DNA extracted from either sample type. This clone was seen only a few times. It has no known antigen specificity. Base-call qualities are not available, and no considerably larger clone is one nucleotide away. There are 16 amino acids in the CDR3, from cysteine to phenylalanine inclusive. Only the CDR3 DNA stays, 48 bases, in frame from base 1. The trim is 0 bases for V and 3 bases for J, with a gap of 15 bases between the germline ends. For CDR1 and CDR2, the germline V gene lists SGHTA and FQGNSA. The immunoSEQ Assay, a bias-controlled multiplex PCR, was used to amplify TCRbeta CDR3 regions from genomic DNA. For the original study's pipeline: The number of nucleated cells in each sample was estimated by amplification of reference gene primers within the assay. Sequence reads were collapsed and filtered to measure the absolute abundance of every unique TCRbeta CDR3 rearrangement. Productive Simpson clonality was computed per sample as the square root of Simpson's diversity index over productive rearrangements. Drawn from immuneACCESS, this table holds only the in-frame rearrangements with V and J called that TCRdb kept. Clones are partly lost; checked studies trace under half to an unresolved V gene and leave the rest unexplained. Clone size and the V and J calls come from that table; the DNA yielded D and trimming. This sample is represented by about 140,000 clones; around 81% of them were singletons. Of the sample, 4% is held by the ten largest clones.

The sequence was collected from a woman aged 55-69 years with acute or convalescent COVID-19. Material for sequencing was peripheral blood. The V gene is TRBV7-2 and the J gene is TRBJ2-7, and the D gene may be TRBD1, 5 bases matching. The nucleotide sequence reads TGTGCCAGCAGCTTAGCGCCTGGGGCCGTTCTCTACGAGCAGTACTTC. Translated, it gives CASSLAPGAVLYEQYF.